The T cell receptor (beta chain) under discussion was sequenced for a study of T cell responses to AZD1222 COVID-19 vaccine (dated by TCRdb to about 2021). Study-level background: AZD1222 recipients given second doses at about 4 weeks or at about 12 weeks were pooled, since spike-specific TCR depth and breadth were not found to differ between the two schedules. TCR sequencing covered some 240 trial participants: 207 given two doses of AZD1222 and some 25 given two doses of MenACWY control vaccine. Enrollment into the trials was organized by age into subgroups of 18-55, 56-69 and 70-plus years, and those subgroups contained 148, 28 and 57 TCR-sequenced participants, respectively. What the work shows at the level of the full study, not this receptor alone: Conclusions about previously exposed vaccinees are limited, since just five to seven AZD1222 recipients were seropositive for SARS-CoV-2 at baseline. Because no samples from the day 14 peak response were available, repertoires could be characterized only after the peak T cell response. Participants were mostly white British and included more females than males, and it was suggested by the authors that clonal diversity may have been underestimated. The whole spike protein was spanned by vaccine-associated CD4 TCRs, and dominant responses were seen in regions 160-218 and 743-854. Nearly half of unique spike-specific TCRs reportedly recognized epitopes outside regions mutated in the B.1.351 and B.1.1.7 variants. Spike-specific TCR breadth and depth rose significantly after two AZD1222 doses compared with day 0 and with MenACWY recipients. In the small 56-69-year group, the increase in depth fell short of significance, most likely because of low power.

Notes on this clone: Its binding antigen is unknown. Qualities for individual bases were not recorded, and no much larger clone is one base off.

What this sample's time point label stands for: baseline before first vaccination. Vaccinee samples came from UK trials COV001 and COV002, including a single-blind randomized controlled phase 2/3 trial of AZD1222 (ChAdOx1 nCoV-19) in healthy adults. For TCRbeta chain sequencing, PBMC samples were collected from trial participants at day 0 and at day 28 after the second dose. The CDR3 regions of human TCRbeta chains were analyzed by immunosequencing. The study's processing was this. Repertoire TCRs were checked for matches against a reference library of SARS-CoV-2-specific TCRs that had been generated using the MIRA antigen-specificity platform. Breadth meant the fraction of unique TCRs that were SARS-CoV-2-associated, whereas depth meant the fraction of total T cells that were SARS-CoV-2-associated. Using the MIRA data, each spike-specific TCR was assigned both to the spike region to which the TCR was reactive and to a CD4 or CD8 class. Log10-transformed breadth and depth values were compared by one-way ANOVA with Sidak's multiple comparisons tests. TCRdb obtained this table from immuneACCESS and retained in-frame rearrangements with V and J assigned. These tables miss some clones; where compared with another copy, unresolved V genes account for less than half of the shortfall, and the remainder is unexplained. D and trimming were read from the DNA, whereas the V and J calls and clone size are those reported in that table. The sample data list 130,000 or so clones, and approximately 85% of these were observed just once. Over 8% of the sample belongs to the ten largest clones.

Trimming accounts for 4 bases at V and 1 base at J, while the number of junction bases matched to no gene is 12. Per the germline V gene (reference sequence), MNHEY is the CDR1 and SMNVEV is the CDR2. The cysteine opens and the phenylalanine closes a CDR3 of 17 amino acids. The retained sequence is limited to the CDR3, 51 bases, with the frame set at the first base. The sequence derives from an adult in good health. This material consisted of peripheral blood, taken on day 0 of AZD1222 vaccination. The receptor chain draws on TRBV27 and TRBJ1-1, with TRBD1 matching 7 junction bases. The encoded CDR3 is CASSSRTGAEGNTEAFF. The nucleotide sequence reads TGTGCCAGCAGTTCCCGCACAGGGGCGGAAGGGAACACTGAAGCTTTCTTT.